This T cell receptor beta chain was captured by sequencing in a study of beta chain features in type 1 diabetes. TCRB transcripts that were expressed got sequenced, as all of the isolated RNA had been reverse transcribed. Profiling relied on immunoSEQ multiplex PCR, and the TCRdb table lists in-frame clones only, not all of them. Among about 450,000 clones, about an eighth were seen once, and the ten largest hold over 0.04%. Sequences were obtained from naive CD4+ T cells from blood. This TCR was recovered from a woman younger than 35 in good health.

The CDR3 region is CARKTIRGQPGETQYF. The CDR3 DNA sequence: TGCGCCAGGAAAACGATTAGGGGACAGCCTGGAGAGACCCAGTACTTC. The chain combines TRBV23-1 with TRBJ2-5, with 7 bases lining up with TRBD1. Being an ORF, TRBV23-1 has a function that is uncertain. CDR3 length: 16 amino acids. The V gene end was trimmed by 9 bases and the J gene end by 4 bases; junction bases not matched to a gene: 17.